Listed below are T cell receptor beta chains from one sample, sequenced in a study of T cell responses to AZD1222 COVID-19 vaccine. The protocol was immunoSEQ multiplex PCR, while the TCRdb copy is restricted to in-frame clones and leaves out a portion. The table lists 90,000 to 120,000 clones, about 90% of them singletons. The sample here was peripheral blood, taken on day 0 of AZD1222 vaccination. The receptors shown here come from an adult in good health. The CDR3 runs from the conserved cysteine through the conserved F or W. Each record gives: D gene, J gene, CDR3 length, V gene, clone size, CDR3 DNA, CDR3 protein. The D gene is left open where the match is weak. Clone size is stated in some rows and not others, as once, few, many or a class when expanded.

D gene: .
J gene: TRBJ2-2
CDR3 length: 17
V gene: TRBV5-1
clone size: .
CDR3 DNA: TGCGCCAGCAGCTTGTCCCATGGCGGCGTGAACACCGGGGAGCTGTTTTTT
CDR3 protein: CASSLSHGGVNTGELFF

D gene: TRBD1
J gene: TRBJ1-2
CDR3 length: 13
V gene: TRBV19
clone size: .
CDR3 DNA: TGTGCCACCTTTGACGGGACAGTGTATGGCTACACCTTC
CDR3 protein: CATFDGTVYGYTF

D gene: TRBD2
J gene: TRBJ2-1
CDR3 length: 15
V gene: TRBV5-1
clone size: .
CDR3 DNA: TGCGCCAGCAGCTTTCGACTAGCGGAAGACAATGAGCAGTTCTTC
CDR3 protein: CASSFRLAEDNEQFF

D gene: .
J gene: TRBJ1-2
CDR3 length: 13
V gene: TRBV6-5
clone size: .
CDR3 DNA: TGTGCCAGCAGTTACGGCAGGAACTATGGCTACACCTTC
CDR3 protein: CASSYGRNYGYTF

D gene: .
J gene: TRBJ1-1
CDR3 length: 16
V gene: TRBV11-2
clone size: .
CDR3 DNA: TGTGCCAGCAGCTTAACACCCCGTGGCCGAAGGACTGAAGCTTTCTTT
CDR3 protein: CASSLTPRGRRTEAFF

D gene: .
J gene: TRBJ1-6
CDR3 length: 16
V gene: TRBV6-5
clone size: few
CDR3 DNA: TGTGCCAGCAGTTCGACGGGAAGCTCCTATAATTCACCCCTCCACTTT
CDR3 protein: CASSSTGSSYNSPLHF

D gene: TRBD1
J gene: TRBJ1-2
CDR3 length: 14
V gene: TRBV19
clone size: .
CDR3 DNA: TGTGCCAGTAGCCTGTCTCCGGGACAGGTTGGCTACACCTTC
CDR3 protein: CASSLSPGQVGYTF

D gene: TRBD2
J gene: TRBJ2-2
CDR3 length: 15
V gene: TRBV27
clone size: once
CDR3 DNA: TGTGCCAGCAGTTTCCTAGCGGGAGTTACCGGGGAGCTGTTTTTT
CDR3 protein: CASSFLAGVTGELFF

D gene: TRBD1
J gene: TRBJ1-1
CDR3 length: 14
V gene: TRBV29-1
clone size: .
CDR3 DNA: TGCAGCGTCGGACAGGGGATTTTGAACACTGAAGCTTTCTTT
CDR3 protein: CSVGQGILNTEAFF

D gene: TRBD2
J gene: TRBJ2-2
CDR3 length: 15
V gene: TRBV11-2
clone size: .
CDR3 DNA: TGTGCCAGCAGCTTACGGACTAGCGACACCGGGGAGCTGTTTTTT
CDR3 protein: CASSLRTSDTGELFF

D gene: .
J gene: TRBJ1-2
CDR3 length: 14
V gene: TRBV14
clone size: .
CDR3 DNA: TGTGCCAGCAGCCAAGTTTCGGTCTACTATGGCTACACCTTC
CDR3 protein: CASSQVSVYYGYTF

D gene: .
J gene: TRBJ1-5
CDR3 length: 14
V gene: TRBV2
clone size: .
CDR3 DNA: TGTGCCAGCAGAACAGGGTACCCCAATCAGCCCCAGCATTTT
CDR3 protein: CASRTGYPNQPQHF

D gene: .
J gene: TRBJ1-4
CDR3 length: 11
V gene: TRBV30
clone size: .
CDR3 DNA: TGTGCCTGGACGGGACAAGGAAAACTGTTTTTT
CDR3 protein: CAWTGQGKLFF

D gene: .
J gene: TRBJ1-5
CDR3 length: 13
V gene: TRBV18
clone size: .
CDR3 DNA: TGTGCCAGCTCACGACAGCCTAATCAGCCCCAGCATTTT
CDR3 protein: CASSRQPNQPQHF

D gene: .
J gene: TRBJ1-2
CDR3 length: 11
V gene: TRBV5-1
clone size: .
CDR3 DNA: TGCGCCAGCAGCCTCGATGGTGGCTACACCTTC
CDR3 protein: CASSLDGGYTF

D gene: .
J gene: TRBJ1-6
CDR3 length: 14
V gene: TRBV27
clone size: .
CDR3 DNA: TGTGCCAGCAGTTTAATACGGAATAATTCACCCCTCCACTTT
CDR3 protein: CASSLIRNNSPLHF

D gene: TRBD1
J gene: TRBJ2-1
CDR3 length: 14
V gene: TRBV11-2
clone size: .
CDR3 DNA: TGTGCCAGCAGCTCCCGGACAGGACCAAATGAGCAGTTCTTC
CDR3 protein: CASSSRTGPNEQFF

D gene: .
J gene: TRBJ2-5
CDR3 length: 14
V gene: TRBV9
clone size: .
CDR3 DNA: TGTGCCAGCAGCGTGCGGGGGCTAGAAGAGACCCAGTACTTC
CDR3 protein: CASSVRGLEETQYF

D gene: .
J gene: TRBJ1-1
CDR3 length: 14
V gene: TRBV4-1
clone size: many
CDR3 DNA: TGCGCCAGCAGGGGGACGTTGAAGAACACTGAAGCTTTCTTT
CDR3 protein: CASRGTLKNTEAFF

D gene: .
J gene: TRBJ2-1
CDR3 length: 14
V gene: TRBV7-2
clone size: .
CDR3 DNA: TGTGCCAGCAGCTTGGATATCGGCGGGGATGAGCAGTTCTTC
CDR3 protein: CASSLDIGGDEQFF

D gene: .
J gene: TRBJ1-5
CDR3 length: 13
V gene: TRBV29-1
clone size: .
CDR3 DNA: TGCAGCGTTGAGGGGGGAAACGGGCAGCCCCAGCATTTT
CDR3 protein: CSVEGGNGQPQHF

D gene: TRBD2
J gene: TRBJ2-7
CDR3 length: 18
V gene: TRBV5-1
clone size: .
CDR3 DNA: TGCGCCAGCAGCTTGAGTATGTCCACTAGCGGCTTCTCCTACGAGCAGTACTTC
CDR3 protein: CASSLSMSTSGFSYEQYF

D gene: .
J gene: TRBJ2-5
CDR3 length: 14
V gene: TRBV4-2
clone size: .
CDR3 DNA: TGTGCCAGCAGCCAAGTTGGGACACAAGAGACCCAGTACTTC
CDR3 protein: CASSQVGTQETQYF

D gene: .
J gene: TRBJ2-4
CDR3 length: 15
V gene: TRBV6-1
clone size: .
CDR3 DNA: TGTGCCAGCAGTGAAATAGTCGAGGGTAGTTACATTCAGTACTTC
CDR3 protein: CASSEIVEGSYIQYF

D gene: TRBD1
J gene: TRBJ1-3
CDR3 length: 18
V gene: TRBV7-2
clone size: .
CDR3 DNA: TGTGCCAGCAGCTTCGGGACAGGGGGCAGAGCGGGCGGAAACACCATATATTTT
CDR3 protein: CASSFGTGGRAGGNTIYF

D gene: .
J gene: TRBJ2-1
CDR3 length: 16
V gene: TRBV3-1/TRBV3-2
clone size: .
CDR3 DNA: TGTGCCAGCAGCCATAGGGGGGCAAGCTCCTACAATGAGCAGTTCTTC
CDR3 protein: CASSHRGASSYNEQFF

D gene: TRBD1
J gene: TRBJ1-6
CDR3 length: 16
V gene: TRBV7-9
clone size: once
CDR3 DNA: TGTGCCAGCAGCTTGCGACAGGGTGGGGGGAATTCACCCCTCCACTTT
CDR3 protein: CASSLRQGGGNSPLHF